This is a list of T cell receptor beta chains from one sample in a study of cytomegalovirus exposure and HLA in healthy donors. Sequenced by immunoSEQ multiplex PCR; TCRdb stores in-frame clones only, minus some. Counted here are approximately 140,000 clones, around 84% occurring once; the ten biggest clones make up around 10%. Sequenced material: PBMCs. These receptor sequences come from a man younger than 35 in good health and CMV-seropositive. CDR3s include the opening cysteine and the closing phenylalanine or tryptophan.

v_call	j_call	cdr3_aa
TRBV27	TRBJ2-5	CASSKRPGETQYF
TRBV30	TRBJ2-5	CAWTKGLVGVGQETQYF
TRBV6-1	TRBJ1-2	CASRLGQGLKDTF
TRBV10-1	TRBJ1-1	CASSERTRSEAFF
TRBV9	TRBJ2-2	CASTSPSGNTGELFF
TRBV5-1	TRBJ2-3	CASGPGTSGGNTQYF
TRBV5-8	TRBJ1-1	CASSLGRDRPIEAFF
TRBV5-6	TRBJ1-2	CASSLVQVPSGYTF
TRBV18	TRBJ1-4	CASSQMDTLATNEKLFF
TRBV7-8	TRBJ2-1	CASRPFIAERGYEQFF
TRBV16	TRBJ2-1	CASSDHSGTGLDNEQFF
TRBV7-9	TRBJ2-5	CASSPTRAETQYF
TRBV5-8	TRBJ2-7	CASSRKGAPYEQYF
TRBV2	TRBJ1-4	CASSEGTGSGKLFF
TRBV5-1	TRBJ2-7	CASSLLDPGSYEQYF
TRBV2	TRBJ2-7	CASSEGTGPLVSEQYF
TRBV30	TRBJ1-2	CAWSDRGPYGYTF
TRBV7-9	TRBJ1-2	CASSFRDSGRDYGYTF
TRBV6-5	TRBJ2-7	CASRGSGTTSYEQYF
TRBV6-1	TRBJ1-5	CASSGPGQMYQPQHF
TRBV5-1	TRBJ2-1	CASSTTQGSSYNEQFF
TRBV19	TRBJ2-5	CASSIGNREGETQYF
TRBV28	TRBJ2-7	CASRGSGGAYEQYF
TRBV7-8	TRBJ2-7	CASSLGEGVSSYEQYF
TRBV29-1	TRBJ2-3	CIRVPAGDAKTDTQYF
TRBV11-2	TRBJ2-7	CASSAGSGRAYEQYF
TRBV2	TRBJ1-5	CASNTGGRRNQPQHF
TRBV5-1	TRBJ2-3	CASSSVQGAGGTDTQYF
TRBV5-1	TRBJ1-1	CASRTGTGTLNTEAFF
TRBV6-6	TRBJ1-1	CASRQSMNTEAFF
TRBV7-8	TRBJ1-5	CASSSGQGGHQPQHF
TRBV6-5	TRBJ1-2	CASREGGDYGYTF
TRBV6-1	TRBJ1-2	CASSDIANYGYTF
TRBV18	TRBJ2-5	CASSPWAKETQYF
TRBV4-1	TRBJ2-7	CASSLGQSSYEQYF
TRBV27	TRBJ2-3	CASSRDYPGTDTQYF
TRBV14	TRBJ1-1	CASSQSGTGRWTEAFF
TRBV2	TRBJ2-1	CASSPIRDTPNNEQFF
TRBV9	TRBJ2-5	CASSVGQGREETQYF
TRBV7-6	TRBJ2-5	CASSLAVQRRHQETQYF
TRBV4-2	TRBJ2-5	CASSQGGTSGAHTQETQYF
TRBV28	TRBJ1-5	CASSDPGNNQPQHF
TRBV11-2	TRBJ2-2	CASSFSGGPNTGELFF
TRBV5-8	TRBJ1-1	CASTPLGGVEGTEAFF
TRBV2	TRBJ2-7	CASSEVGPLSSYEQYF
TRBV6-5	TRBJ1-3	CASSYSNKRSGNTIYF
TRBV30	TRBJ2-7	CAWESQTGLTLRGQYF
TRBV7-6	TRBJ1-1	CASSFGSVARAFF
TRBV27	TRBJ2-7	CASSRYGTSGSYEQYF
TRBV7-2	TRBJ1-1	CASTVRQGAYGAEAFF
TRBV6-6	TRBJ1-5	CATADNSNQPQHF
TRBV5-1	TRBJ1-2	CASSLGGGKDYGYTF
TRBV10-3	TRBJ2-1	CAISTGGTDEQFF